This TCR beta chain was found in a study of T cell responses to AZD1222 COVID-19 vaccine. Broader study findings: Among AZD1222 vaccinees, only five to seven were seropositive at baseline. The peak T cell response came first, and repertoires were sampled only after it. Donors, mostly white British, included more females; clonal diversity was possibly underestimated.

Libraries were prepared by immunoSEQ multiplex PCR; TCRdb keeps only in-frame clonotypes and omits some of them. The sample records roughly 160,000 clones, 90% being singletons. The germline CDR1 and CDR2 sequences are SGHTA and FQGNSA. The V and J ends lost 5 bases and 7 bases respectively, with 17 bases between them. This CDR3 region has 14 residues. Turning to this clone: As yet, its antigen is unknown.

The chain carries TRBV7-2 and TRBJ1-2; unclear D gene. Sequenced material: peripheral blood, taken on day 0 of AZD1222 vaccination. The TCR originated in an adult in good health. The CDR3 coding sequence is TGTGCCAGCAGCCCCCGACTCTCCCGGGGTGGCTACACCTTC. This translates into CASSPRLSRGGYTF. The full variable domain, its missing parts supplied by reference TRBV7-2 and TRBJ1-2, is GAGVSQSPSNKVTEKGKDVELRCDPISGHTALYWYRQSLGQGLEFLIYFQGNSAPDKSGLPSDRFSAERTGGSVSTLTIQRTQQEDSAVYLCASSPRLSRGGYTFGSGTRLTVV.